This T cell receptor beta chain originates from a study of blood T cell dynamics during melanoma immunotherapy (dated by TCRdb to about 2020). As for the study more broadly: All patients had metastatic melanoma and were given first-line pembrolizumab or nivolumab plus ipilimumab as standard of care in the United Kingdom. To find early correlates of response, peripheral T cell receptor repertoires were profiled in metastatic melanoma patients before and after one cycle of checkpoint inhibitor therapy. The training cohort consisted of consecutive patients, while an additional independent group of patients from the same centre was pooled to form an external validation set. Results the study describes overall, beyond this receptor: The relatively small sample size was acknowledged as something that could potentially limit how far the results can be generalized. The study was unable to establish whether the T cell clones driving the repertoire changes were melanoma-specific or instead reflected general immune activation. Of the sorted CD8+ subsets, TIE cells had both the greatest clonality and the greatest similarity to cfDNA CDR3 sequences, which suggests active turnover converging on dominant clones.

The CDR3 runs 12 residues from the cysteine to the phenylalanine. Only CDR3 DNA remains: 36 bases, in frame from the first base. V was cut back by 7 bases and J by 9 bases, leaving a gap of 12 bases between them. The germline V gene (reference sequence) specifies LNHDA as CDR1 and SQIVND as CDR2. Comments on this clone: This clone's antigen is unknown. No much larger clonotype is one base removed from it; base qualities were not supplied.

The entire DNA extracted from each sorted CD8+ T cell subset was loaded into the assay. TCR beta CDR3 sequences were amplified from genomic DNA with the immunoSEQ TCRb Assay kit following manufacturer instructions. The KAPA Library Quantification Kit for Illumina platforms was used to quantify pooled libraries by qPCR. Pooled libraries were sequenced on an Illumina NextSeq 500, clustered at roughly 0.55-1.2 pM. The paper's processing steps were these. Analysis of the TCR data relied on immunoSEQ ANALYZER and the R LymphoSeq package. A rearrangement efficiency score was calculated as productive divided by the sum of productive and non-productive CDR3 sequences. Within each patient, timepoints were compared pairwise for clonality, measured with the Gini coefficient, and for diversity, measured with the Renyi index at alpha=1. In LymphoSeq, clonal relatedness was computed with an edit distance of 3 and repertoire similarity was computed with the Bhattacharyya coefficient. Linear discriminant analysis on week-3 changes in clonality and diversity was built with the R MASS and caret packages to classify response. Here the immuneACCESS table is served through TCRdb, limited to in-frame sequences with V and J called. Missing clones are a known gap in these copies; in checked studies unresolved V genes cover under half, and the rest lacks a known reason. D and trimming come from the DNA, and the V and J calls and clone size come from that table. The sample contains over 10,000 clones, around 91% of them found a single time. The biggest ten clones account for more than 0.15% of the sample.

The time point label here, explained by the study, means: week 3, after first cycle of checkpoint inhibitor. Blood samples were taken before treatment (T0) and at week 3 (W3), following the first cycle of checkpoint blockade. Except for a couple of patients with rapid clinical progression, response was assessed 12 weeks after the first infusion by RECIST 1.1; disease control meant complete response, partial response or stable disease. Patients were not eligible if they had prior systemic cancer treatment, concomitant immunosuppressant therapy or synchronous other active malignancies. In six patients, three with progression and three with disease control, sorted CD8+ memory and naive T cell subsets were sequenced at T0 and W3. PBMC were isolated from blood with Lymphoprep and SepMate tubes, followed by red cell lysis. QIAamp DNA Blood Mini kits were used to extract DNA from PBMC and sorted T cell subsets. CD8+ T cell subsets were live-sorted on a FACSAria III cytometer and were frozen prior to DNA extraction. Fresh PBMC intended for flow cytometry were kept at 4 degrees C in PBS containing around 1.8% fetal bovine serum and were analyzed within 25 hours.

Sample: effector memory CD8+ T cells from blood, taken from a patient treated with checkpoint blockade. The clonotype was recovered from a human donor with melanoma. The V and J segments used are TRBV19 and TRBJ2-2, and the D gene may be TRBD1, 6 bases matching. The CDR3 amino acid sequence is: CASNTGLRELFF. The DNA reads TGTGCCAGTAATACAGGGTTACGGGAGCTGTTTTTT.